The 18 T cell receptor beta chains given below trace back to one sample, sequenced in a study of tumor-infiltrating lymphocytes in primary liver carcinoma. Alongside blood RNA obtained from unsorted whole blood, germline DNA was also extracted. The authors made TCR beta cDNA from 450 to 600 ng total RNA with a constant-region primer. Three nested multiplex PCR rounds, a slightly modified ARM-PCR, produced the libraries for TCR beta. A C-beta reverse primer was combined with TRBV1-TRBV30 forward primers in the first two PCR rounds, and each round had 10 cycles. TCRdb processed the multiplex PCR reads anew with MiXCR; each CDR3 protein has one entry. The data contain 300,000 to 350,000 distinct CDR3 sequences, around three fifths of them singletons. The sequenced material came from peripheral blood. Source of these receptors: a woman under 40 with primary liver carcinoma and hepatitis B virus infection.

The chain is built from TRBV5-1 and TRBJ1-2; D gene unclear. Trimming shortened V by 0 bases and J by 5 bases, and 8 bases separated the two germline ends. The germline V gene encodes CDR1 SGHRS and CDR2 YFSETQ. The CDR3 loop spans 13 amino acids. CDR3 nucleotide sequence: TGCGCCAGCAGCTTGGGGCCCGAATATGGCTACACCTTC. Its translation is CASSLGPEYGYTF.

About this clonotype: The junction does not match germline at one end; this may be a read error. The V and J genes are TRBV6-1 and TRBJ2-2, with a possible D match to TRBD2 (5 bases). Germline CDR1 is MNHNS and CDR2 is SASEGT. This CDR3 contains 12 residues. The CDR3 sequence is CASRVNTGEPFF. In DNA form, the CDR3 reads TGTGCCAGCAGGGTTAACACCGGGGAGCCGTTTTTT.

V usage is TRBV24-1 and J usage is TRBJ2-5; the D gene is possibly TRBD1 (5 bases). The CDR3 is 15 residues long. Deletions cut 6 bases from V and 4 bases from J, with 17 bases between. CDR1 and CDR2 from the germline V gene are KGHDR and SFDVKD. The CDR3 loop is CATSTSTRVGETQYF. CDR3 in DNA: TGTGCCACCAGTACCTCCACCAGGGTGGGAGAGACCCAGTACTTC.

Regarding this clonotype: Just one base apart from a much larger clone, this may be a read error. V and J are TRBV5-6 and TRBJ2-3; TRBD2 is a possible D gene (5 bases). The V gene lost 0 bases and the J gene lost 0 bases, with 11 bases spanning the gap. The germline CDR1 and CDR2 sequences are SGHDT and YYEEEE. This CDR3 comprises 16 residues. The CDR3 coding sequence is TGTGCCAGCAGCTTGGTGGAGGTCCCTAGCACAGATACGCAGTATTTT. It is translated as CASSLVEVPSTDTQYF.

This clonotype was picked up a small number of times. The CDR3 reads CASGHPRGPANYGYTF. Here the CDR3 DNA reads TGTGCCAGCGGCCATCCAAGGGGGCCGGCTAACTATGGCTACACCTTC. V usage is TRBV7-8 and J usage is TRBJ1-2; TRBD1 agrees at 7 bases. After removal of 8 bases from V and 0 bases from J, the junction contained 12 bases not matched to a gene. Germline-derived CDR1 and CDR2 are SGHVS and FQNEAQ. The CDR3 spans 16 residues.

The sample holds many counts of this clonotype. This chain joins TRBV11-3 and TRBJ2-7; the D call may be TRBD1 or TRBD2 (5 bases each). The CDR3 is 15 amino acids. From germline, CDR1 is SGHNT and CDR2 YENEEA. The V end was cut by 3 bases, the J end by 0 bases, with 12 bases between. For the CDR3, the DNA is TGTGCCAGCAGCTTTTGGGGGTCGAGCTCCTACGAGCAGTACTTC. Amino acid sequence: CASSFWGSSSYEQYF.

For this clonotype: This may stem from a read error, because a much larger clone lies one nucleotide away. The DNA for the CDR3 is TGCGCCAGCAGCCAAGACTTTAACAATGGGCAGTTCTTC. Translating gives CASSQDFNNGQFF. The chain couples TRBV4-1 to TRBJ2-1; D uncertain. CDR1 is MGHRA and CDR2 is YSYEKL in the germline V gene. This CDR3 region has 13 residues.

This clonotype has only a few counts. The CDR3 does not end in the conserved phenylalanine or tryptophan, so this is likely a read error. The chain is built from TRBV10-3 and TRBJ1-5, with a weak D call TRBD1 (5 bases). V was pared by 10 bases and J by 5 bases, with 12 bases between. Germline CDR1 is ENHRY and CDR2 is SYGVKD. The CDR3 is made up of 12 amino acids. CDR3 region: CATEGDDQPQHL. The CDR3 nucleotides read TGTGCCACCGAAGGGGACGATCAGCCCCAGCATCTT.

The CDR3 spells CASTGSGTDYGYTF. In DNA, the CDR3 is TGTGCCAGCACTGGTTCCGGGACGGACTATGGCTACACCTTC. The V and J genes are TRBV25-1 and TRBJ1-2, with a possible D match to TRBD1 (5 bases). The CDR3 consists of 14 residues. Trimming pared 7 bases from V and 3 bases from J, leaving 15 bases between. Looked up from germline, CDR1 is MGHDK and CDR2 is SYGVNS.

Concerning this clonotype itself: The junction shows a germline mismatch at one end, possibly a read error. The chain links TRBV5-1 to TRBJ2-3; 7 positions agree with TRBD2. The CDR3 is 15 residues long. Germline loops: CDR1 SGHRS, CDR2 YFSETQ. CDR3: CASSSGAGSTDTQYF. CDR3 sequence (DNA): TGCGCCAGCAGCTCCGGAGCGGGGTCGACAGATACCCAGTATTTT.

Concerning this clonotype: Lacking the conserved final phenylalanine or tryptophan, this CDR3 likely reflects a read error. J is TRBJ2-1 and V is TRBV11-2, with D unresolved. The length of the CDR3 is 14 residues. CDR1 SGHAT and CDR2 FQNNGV come from the germline V gene. For the CDR3, the DNA is TGTGCCAGCAACTTAGAGGCAGGCCCCATGGAGCAGTTCTCC. As protein: CASNLEAGPMEQFS.

Many counts were recorded for this clonotype. The chain joins TRBV6-5 to TRBJ2-7, with TRBD2 matching over 10 bases. Germline V gene lookup returns CDR1 MNHEY and CDR2 SVGAGI. CDR3 length: 13 amino acids. V gave up 7 bases and J gave up 1 base; unmatched junction bases: 1. The CDR3 sequence: CASTSGSSYEQYF. CDR3 coding DNA: TGTGCCAGCACTAGCGGGAGTTCCTACGAGCAGTACTTC.

This clonotype was picked up many times. The genes are TRBV12-3 or TRBV12-4 and TRBJ2-3, with D tentatively TRBD2 (5 bases). The CDR3 extends over 11 amino acids. Trimming removed 7 bases from V and 7 bases from J, with 9 bases in between. The CDR3 sequence: CASTRGNTQYF. The CDR3, as DNA: TGTGCCAGCACCCGGGGAAATACGCAGTATTTT.

This clonotype appeared many times. This chain uses TRBV6-2 or TRBV6-3 with TRBJ2-7; TRBD2 might be the D (6 bases). From germline, CDR1 is MNHEY and CDR2 SVGEGT. The CDR3 is 15 amino acids. The germline V and J ends were trimmed by 7 bases and 5 bases, with 21 bases remaining between them. DNA of the CDR3: TGTGCCAGCACCTCAGGAGGGTCTGGGGCCCACGAGCAGTACTTC. Amino acids: CASTSGGSGAHEQYF.

This clonotype came up once. A read error may explain this, as a much larger clone is one base away. The CDR3 end shows no conserved phenylalanine or tryptophan, and so a read error is likely. The V and J genes are TRBV4-3 and TRBJ2-7, with D unresolved. The V gene lost 1 base and the J gene lost 1 base, with 11 bases spanning the gap. CDR1 and CDR2 from the germline V gene are LGHNA and YSLEER. There are 15 residues in the CDR3. CDR3 region: CASSQGRRQSYEQYL. CDR3 coding DNA: TGCGCCAGCAGCCAAGGAAGGCGCCAATCCTACGAGCAGTACCTC.

Comment on this clonotype: A read error may be the cause here, since a much bigger clone is one base away. In this CDR3 the conserved last residue, phenylalanine or tryptophan, is missing, so a read error is likely. This chain joins TRBV29-1 and TRBJ2-7, with TRBD2 as a possible D gene (6 bases). V was clipped by 3 bases and J by 6 bases, with 12 bases between them. Germline-derived CDR1 and CDR2 are SQVTM and ANQGSEA. The CDR3 totals 12 residues. The CDR3 loop reads CSVEAGSGEQYL. The CDR3 coding sequence is TGCAGCGTTGAGGCGGGGAGCGGCGAGCAGTACTTA.

A note on this clonotype: A much more abundant neighbour one base away suggests this may be a read error. The chain joins TRBV4-3 to TRBJ2-1, with a weak D call TRBD2 (5 bases). Germline V lookup: CDR1 LGHNA, CDR2 YSLEER. The CDR3 consists of 15 residues. CDR3 amino acids: CACSQEGFNYNEQFF. CDR3 nucleotide sequence: TGCGCCTGCAGCCAAGAGGGCTTCAACTACAATGAGCAGTTCTTC.

The V gene is TRBV12-3 or TRBV12-4, the J gene TRBJ1-1; no clear D. The length of the CDR3 is 14 residues. V was shortened by 11 bases and J by 0 bases, with 16 bases between the two germline ends. CDR3 nucleotide sequence: TGTGCCGTCAGACCTGCATCAATGAACACTGAAGCTTTCTTT. Its protein product is CAVRPASMNTEAFF.